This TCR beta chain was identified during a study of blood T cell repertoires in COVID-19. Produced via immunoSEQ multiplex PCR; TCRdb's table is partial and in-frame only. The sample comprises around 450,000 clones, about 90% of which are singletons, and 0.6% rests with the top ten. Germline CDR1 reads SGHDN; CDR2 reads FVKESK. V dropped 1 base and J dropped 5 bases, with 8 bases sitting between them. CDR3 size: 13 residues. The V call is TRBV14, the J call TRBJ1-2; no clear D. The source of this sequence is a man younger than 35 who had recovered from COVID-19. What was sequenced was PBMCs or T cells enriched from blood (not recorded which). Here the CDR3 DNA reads TGTGCCAGCAGCCAAGGGCCCCATTATGGCTACACCTTC. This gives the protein CASSQGPHYGYTF.